This TCR beta chain appears in the sequencing data of a study of T cells after yellow fever vaccination. TCRdb redid the calling of the 5' RACE reads with MiXCR, one entry per CDR3 protein. The sample lists about 240,000 distinct CDR3 sequences; 6.9% were seen once. This clonotype was seen many times. Its antigen is as yet unknown. Whole-study results and caveats: When the response was secondary, it was weaker but reached its peak faster, day 5 versus 15.

The source of this sequence is a young man who received the YFV17D yellow fever vaccine. The material was CD4+ T cells sorted from PBMCs, obtained 15 days after the yellow fever booster vaccination.

The CDR3 loop is CASSSTAAGYEQYF. CDR3 in DNA: TGTGCCAGCAGCTCGACAGCAGCAGGGTACGAGCAGTACTTC. This sequence joins TRBV7-9 and TRBJ2-7; tentatively, D is TRBD1 (5 bases). This CDR3 region has 14 residues. Germline V gene data show CDR1 as SEHNR and CDR2 as FQNEAQ (reference sequence). The V end lost 4 bases, the J end lost 4 bases, and 14 bases lay between the germline ends. Drawing the rest from reference TRBV7-9 and TRBJ2-7, the complete variable domain is DTGVSQNPRHKITKRGQNVTFRCDPISEHNRLYWYRQTLGQGPEFLTYFQNEAQLEKSRLLSDRFSAERPKGSFSTLEIQRTEQGDSAMYLCASSSTAAGYEQYFGPGTRLTVT.